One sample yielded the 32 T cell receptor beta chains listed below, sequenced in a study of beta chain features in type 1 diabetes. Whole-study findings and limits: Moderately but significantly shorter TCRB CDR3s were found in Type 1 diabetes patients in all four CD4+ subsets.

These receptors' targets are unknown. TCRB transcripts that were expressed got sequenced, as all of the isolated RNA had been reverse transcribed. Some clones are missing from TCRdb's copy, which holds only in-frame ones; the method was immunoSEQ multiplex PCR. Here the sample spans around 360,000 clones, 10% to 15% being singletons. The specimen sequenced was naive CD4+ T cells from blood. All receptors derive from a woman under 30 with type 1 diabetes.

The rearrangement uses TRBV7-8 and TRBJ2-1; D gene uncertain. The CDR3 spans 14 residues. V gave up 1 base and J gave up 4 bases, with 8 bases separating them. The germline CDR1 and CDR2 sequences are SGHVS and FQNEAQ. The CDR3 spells CASSLGTVYNEQFF. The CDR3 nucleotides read TGTGCCAGCAGCTTAGGTACGGTTTACAATGAGCAGTTCTTC.

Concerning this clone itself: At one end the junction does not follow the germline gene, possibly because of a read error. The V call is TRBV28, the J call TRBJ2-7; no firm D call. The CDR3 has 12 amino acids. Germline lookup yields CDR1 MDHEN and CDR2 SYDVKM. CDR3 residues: CASRLTRYEQYF. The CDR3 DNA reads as TGTGCCAGCCGTTTGACGCGGTACGAGCAGTACTTC.

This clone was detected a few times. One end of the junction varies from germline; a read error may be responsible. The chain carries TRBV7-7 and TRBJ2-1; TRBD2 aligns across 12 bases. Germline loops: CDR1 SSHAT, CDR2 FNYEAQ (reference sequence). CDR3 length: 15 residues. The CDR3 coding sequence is TGTGCTAGCAGCTCAGGACTAGCGGGACTCAATGAGCAGTTCTTC. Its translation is CASSSGLAGLNEQFF. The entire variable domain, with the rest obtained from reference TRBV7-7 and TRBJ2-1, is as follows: GAGVSQSPRYKVTKRGQDVTLRCDPISSHATLYWYQQALGQGPEFLTYFNYEAQPDKSGLPSDRFSAERPEGSISTLTIQRTEQRDSAMYRCASSSGLAGLNEQFFGPGTRLTVL.

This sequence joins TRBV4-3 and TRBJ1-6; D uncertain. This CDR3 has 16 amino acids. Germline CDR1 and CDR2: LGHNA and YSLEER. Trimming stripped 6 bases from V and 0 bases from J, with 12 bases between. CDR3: CASRRETNSYNSPLHF. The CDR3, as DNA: TGCGCCAGCAGAAGGGAGACAAACTCCTATAATTCACCCCTCCACTTT.

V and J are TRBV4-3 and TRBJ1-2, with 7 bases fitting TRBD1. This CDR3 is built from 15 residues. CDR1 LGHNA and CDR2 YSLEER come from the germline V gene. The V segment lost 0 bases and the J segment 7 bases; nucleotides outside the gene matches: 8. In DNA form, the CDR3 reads TGCGCCAGCAGCCAAGATATAACAGGGGTTCGTGGCTACACCTTC. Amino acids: CASSQDITGVRGYTF.

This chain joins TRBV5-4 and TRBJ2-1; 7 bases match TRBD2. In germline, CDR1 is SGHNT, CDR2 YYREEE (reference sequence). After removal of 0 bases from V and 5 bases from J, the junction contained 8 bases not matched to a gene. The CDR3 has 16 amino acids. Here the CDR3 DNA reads TGTGCCAGCAGCTTGGGGGCGGGACTATTAAACAATGAGCAGTTCTTC. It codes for CASSLGAGLLNNEQFF.

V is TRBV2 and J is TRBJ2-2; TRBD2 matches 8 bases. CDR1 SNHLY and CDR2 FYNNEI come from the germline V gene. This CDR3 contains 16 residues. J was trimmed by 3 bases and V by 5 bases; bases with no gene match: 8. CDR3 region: CASSNLGGADTGELFF. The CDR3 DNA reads TGTGCCAGCAGTAACCTCGGGGGGGCGGACACCGGGGAGCTGTTTTTT. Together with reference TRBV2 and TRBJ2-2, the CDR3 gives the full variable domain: EPEVTQTPSHQVTQMGQEVILRCVPISNHLYFYWYRQILGQKVEFLVSFYNNEISEKSEIFDDQFSVERPDGSNFTLKIRSTKLEDSAMYFCASSNLGGADTGELFFGEGSRLTVL.

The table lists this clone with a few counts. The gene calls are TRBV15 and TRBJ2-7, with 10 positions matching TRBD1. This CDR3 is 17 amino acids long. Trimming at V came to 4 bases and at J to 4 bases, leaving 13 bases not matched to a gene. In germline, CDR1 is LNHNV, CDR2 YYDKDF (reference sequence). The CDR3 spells CATSTSTDRGLSYEQYF. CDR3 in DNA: TGTGCCACCAGCACCTCCACCGACAGGGGGCTATCATACGAGCAGTACTTC.

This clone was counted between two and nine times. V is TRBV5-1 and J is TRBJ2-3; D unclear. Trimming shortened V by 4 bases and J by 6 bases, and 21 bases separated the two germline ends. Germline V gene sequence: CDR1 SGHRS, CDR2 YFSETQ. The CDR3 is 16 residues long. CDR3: CASSPLTYDSPDTQYF. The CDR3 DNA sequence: TGCGCCAGCAGCCCCCTCACCTATGACTCCCCCGATACGCAGTATTTT.

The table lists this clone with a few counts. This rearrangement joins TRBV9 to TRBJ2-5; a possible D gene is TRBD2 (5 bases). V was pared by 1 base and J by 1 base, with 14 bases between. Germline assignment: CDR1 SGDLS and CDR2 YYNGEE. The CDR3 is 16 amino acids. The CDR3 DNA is TGTGCCAGCAGCGTACGGGGAGACATTATCCAAGAGACCCAGTACTTC. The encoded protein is CASSVRGDIIQETQYF.

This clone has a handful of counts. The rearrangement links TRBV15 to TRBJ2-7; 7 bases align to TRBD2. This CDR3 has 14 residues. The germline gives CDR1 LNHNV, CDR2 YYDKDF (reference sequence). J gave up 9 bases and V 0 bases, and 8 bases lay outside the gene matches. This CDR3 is CATSREWRGTLQYF. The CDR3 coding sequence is TGTGCCACCAGCAGAGAGTGGCGGGGGACGTTGCAGTACTTC.

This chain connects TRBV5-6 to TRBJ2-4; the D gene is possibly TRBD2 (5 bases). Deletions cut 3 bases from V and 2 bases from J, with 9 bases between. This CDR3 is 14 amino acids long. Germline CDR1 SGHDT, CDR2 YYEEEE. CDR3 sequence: CASSSGFSKNIQYF. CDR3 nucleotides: TGTGCCAGCAGCTCGGGGTTCTCCAAAAACATTCAGTACTTC.

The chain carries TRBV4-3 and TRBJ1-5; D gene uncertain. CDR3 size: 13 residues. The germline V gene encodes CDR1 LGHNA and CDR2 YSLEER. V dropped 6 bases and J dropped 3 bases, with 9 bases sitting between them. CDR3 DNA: TGCGCCAGCAGTCGAACAGCCAATCAGCCCCAGCATTTT. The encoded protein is CASSRTANQPQHF.

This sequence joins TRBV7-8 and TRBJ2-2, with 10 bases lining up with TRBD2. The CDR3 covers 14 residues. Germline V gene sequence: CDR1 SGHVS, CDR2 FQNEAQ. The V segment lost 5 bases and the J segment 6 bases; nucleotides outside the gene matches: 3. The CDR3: CASSVLAGSGELFF. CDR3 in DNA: TGTGCCAGCAGCGTACTAGCGGGGTCCGGGGAGCTGTTTTTT. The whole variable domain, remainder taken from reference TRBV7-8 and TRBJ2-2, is GAGVSQSPRYKVAKRGQDVALRCDPISGHVSLFWYQQALGQGPEFLTYFQNEAQLDKSGLPSDRFFAERPEGSVSTLKIQRTQQEDSAVYLCASSVLAGSGELFFGEGSRLTVL.

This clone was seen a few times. In DNA form, the CDR3 reads TGTGCCAGCCAACCTGTGGGGGGGCCCTACGAGCAGTACTTC. This codes for CASQPVGGPYEQYF. This chain uses TRBV7-2 with TRBJ2-7; tentative D call: TRBD2 (7 bases). Looked up from germline, CDR1 is SGHTA and CDR2 is FQGNSA. Trimming pared 8 bases from V and 2 bases from J, leaving 16 bases between. The CDR3 is 14 amino acids.

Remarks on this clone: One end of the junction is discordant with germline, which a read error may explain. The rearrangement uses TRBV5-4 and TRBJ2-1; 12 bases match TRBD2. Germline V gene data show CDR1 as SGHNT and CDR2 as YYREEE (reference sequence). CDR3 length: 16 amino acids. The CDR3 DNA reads TGTGCCAGCAGCTTGGGAGGCTTGCGGCTAGCGGGGGGGCCGGTCTTC. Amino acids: CASSLGGLRLAGGPVF.

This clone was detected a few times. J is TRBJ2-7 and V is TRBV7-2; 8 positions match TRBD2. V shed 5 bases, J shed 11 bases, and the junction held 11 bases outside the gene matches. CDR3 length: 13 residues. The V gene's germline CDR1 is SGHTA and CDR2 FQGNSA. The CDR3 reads CASSPTREGEKYF. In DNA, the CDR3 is TGTGCCAGCAGCCCAACCCGGGAGGGTGAAAAGTACTTC.

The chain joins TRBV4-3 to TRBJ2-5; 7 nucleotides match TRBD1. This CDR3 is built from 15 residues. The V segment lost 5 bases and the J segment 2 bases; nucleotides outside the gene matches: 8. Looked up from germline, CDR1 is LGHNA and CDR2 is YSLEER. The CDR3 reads CASSITGAGQETQYF. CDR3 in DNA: TGCGCCAGCAGCATCACAGGGGCGGGTCAAGAGACCCAGTACTTC.

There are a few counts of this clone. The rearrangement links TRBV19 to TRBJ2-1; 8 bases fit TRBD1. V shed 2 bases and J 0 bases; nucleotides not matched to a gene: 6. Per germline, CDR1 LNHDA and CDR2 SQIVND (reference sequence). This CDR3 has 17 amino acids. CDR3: CASSIRAGGPSYNEQFF. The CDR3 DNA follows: TGTGCCAGTAGTATAAGGGCAGGGGGCCCCTCCTACAATGAGCAGTTCTTC.

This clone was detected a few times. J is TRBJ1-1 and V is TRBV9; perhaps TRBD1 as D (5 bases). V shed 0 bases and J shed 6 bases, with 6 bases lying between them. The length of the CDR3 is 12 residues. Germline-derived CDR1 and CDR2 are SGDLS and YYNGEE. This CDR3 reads CASSVEGAEAFF. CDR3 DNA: TGTGCCAGCAGCGTAGAAGGGGCTGAAGCTTTCTTT.

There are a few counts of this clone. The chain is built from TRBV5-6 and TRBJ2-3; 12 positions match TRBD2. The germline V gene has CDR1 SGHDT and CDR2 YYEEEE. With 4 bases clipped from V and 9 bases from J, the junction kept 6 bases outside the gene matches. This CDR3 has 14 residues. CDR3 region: CASSPWTSGATQYF. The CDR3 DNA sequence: TGTGCCAGCAGCCCGTGGACTAGCGGGGCGACGCAGTATTTT.

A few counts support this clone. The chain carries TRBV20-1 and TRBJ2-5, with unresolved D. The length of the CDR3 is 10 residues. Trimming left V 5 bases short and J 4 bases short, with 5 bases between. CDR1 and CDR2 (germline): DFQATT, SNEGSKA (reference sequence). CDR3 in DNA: TGCAGTGCTGAGAGAGAGACCCAGTACTTC. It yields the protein CSAERETQYF.

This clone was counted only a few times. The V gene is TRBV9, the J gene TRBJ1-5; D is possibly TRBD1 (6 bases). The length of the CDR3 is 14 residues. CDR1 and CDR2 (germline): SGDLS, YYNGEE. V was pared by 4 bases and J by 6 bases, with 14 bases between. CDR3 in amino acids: CASSLDSRGQPQHF. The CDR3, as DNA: TGTGCCAGCAGCCTGGACAGCAGAGGTCAGCCCCAGCATTTT.

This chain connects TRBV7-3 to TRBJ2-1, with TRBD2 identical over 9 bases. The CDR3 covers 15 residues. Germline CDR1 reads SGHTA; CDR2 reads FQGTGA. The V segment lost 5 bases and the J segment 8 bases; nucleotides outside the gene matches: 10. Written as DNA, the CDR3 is TGTGCCAGCAGCCCCGAACTAGCGGGTTCCCATGAGCAGTTCTTC. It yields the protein CASSPELAGSHEQFF.

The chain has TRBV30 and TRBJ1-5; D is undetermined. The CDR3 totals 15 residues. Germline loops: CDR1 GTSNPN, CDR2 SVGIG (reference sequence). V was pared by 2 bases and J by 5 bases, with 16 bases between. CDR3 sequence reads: CAWSSSGENYQPQHF. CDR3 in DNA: TGTGCCTGGAGTTCTTCTGGGGAGAATTATCAGCCCCAGCATTTT.

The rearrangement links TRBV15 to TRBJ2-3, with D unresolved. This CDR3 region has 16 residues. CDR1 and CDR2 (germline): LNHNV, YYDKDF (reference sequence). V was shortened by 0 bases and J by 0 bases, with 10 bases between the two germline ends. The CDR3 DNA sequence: TGTGCCACCAGCAGAGATGGCGGCCTTAGCACAGATACGCAGTATTTT. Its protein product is CATSRDGGLSTDTQYF.

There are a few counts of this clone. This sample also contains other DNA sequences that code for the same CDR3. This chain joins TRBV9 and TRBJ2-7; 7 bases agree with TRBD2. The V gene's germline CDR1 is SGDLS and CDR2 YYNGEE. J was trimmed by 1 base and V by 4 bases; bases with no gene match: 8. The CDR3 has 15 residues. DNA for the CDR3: TGTGCCAGCAGCCCCCGGGGTAGCGGGTCCTACGAGCAGTACTTC. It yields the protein CASSPRGSGSYEQYF.

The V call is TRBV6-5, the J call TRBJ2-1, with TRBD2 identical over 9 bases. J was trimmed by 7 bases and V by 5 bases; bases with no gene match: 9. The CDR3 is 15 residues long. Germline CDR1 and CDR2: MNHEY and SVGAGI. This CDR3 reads CASSNRVAGENEQFF. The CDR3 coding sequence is TGTGCCAGCAGTAATCGGGTAGCGGGAGAAAATGAGCAGTTCTTC.

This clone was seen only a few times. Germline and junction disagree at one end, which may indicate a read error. CDR3 coding DNA: TGTGCCACCAGCGGGCTAGCGTCCACAGATACGCAGTATTTT. This gives the protein CATSGLASTDTQYF. V usage is TRBV7-2 and J usage is TRBJ2-3; maybe TRBD2 (6 bases). The CDR3 covers 14 residues. Germline CDR1 is SGHTA and CDR2 is FQGNSA. The variable domain in full, with the rest retrieved from reference TRBV7-2 and TRBJ2-3, is GAGVSQSPSNKVTEKGKDVELRCDPISGHTALYWYRQSLGQGLEFLIYFQGNSAPDKSGLPSDRFSAERTGGSVSTLTIQRTQQEDSAVYLCATSGLASTDTQYFGPGTRLTVL.

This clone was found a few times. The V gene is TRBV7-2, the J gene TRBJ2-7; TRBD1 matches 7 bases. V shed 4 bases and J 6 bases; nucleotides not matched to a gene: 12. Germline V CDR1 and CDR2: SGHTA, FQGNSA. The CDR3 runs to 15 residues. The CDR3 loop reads CASSSHGQTGVEQYF. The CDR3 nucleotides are TGTGCCAGCAGCTCTCACGGTCAAACAGGGGTCGAGCAGTACTTC.

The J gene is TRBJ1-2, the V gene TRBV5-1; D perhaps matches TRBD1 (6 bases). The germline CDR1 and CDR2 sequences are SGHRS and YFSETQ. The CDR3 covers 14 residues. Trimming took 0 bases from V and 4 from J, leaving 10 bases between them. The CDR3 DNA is TGCGCCAGCAGCTTGGAGCAGGGGAGCTATGGCTACACCTTC. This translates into CASSLEQGSYGYTF.

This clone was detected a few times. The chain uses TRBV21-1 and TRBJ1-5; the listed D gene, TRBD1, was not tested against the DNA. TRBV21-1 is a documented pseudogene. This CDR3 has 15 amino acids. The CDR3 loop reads CASSTVTGINQPQHF. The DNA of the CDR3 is TGTGCCAGCAGCACTGTTACAGGGATCAATCAGCCCCAGCATTTT.